One T cell receptor beta chain is described in this entry. What this receptor recognizes is not known. Base qualities are missing; no much larger clone stands one base away. The data belong to a study of blood T cell repertoires in COVID-19 (dated by TCRdb to about 2020). Background on the whole study: Collaborator samples came from the United States, Italy and Spain and covered acute and convalescent phases of COVID-19. Deeply sampled blood TCRbeta repertoires from subjects exposed to, actively infected with, or recovered from COVID-19 were included in the dataset. Where available, HLA class I and class II types were obtained from metadata supplied by the sample provider rather than from assay-based typing. Nearly every sample came with metadata listing a de-identified subject ID, COVID-19 status, age in years and sex. The samples were drawn from the first 160 participants of the ongoing ImmuneRACE study and from 1,254 subjects provided by 6 global collaborators. A freely available public database, intended as a resource for researchers studying the immune response to SARS-CoV-2, is where the repertoires were released. The material from the prospective study consisted of cDNA or gDNA derived from T cells, B-cell-depleted T cells, or PBMCs. General findings and caveats noted by the study authors: The quantity of clinical and demographic metadata differed by source and by participant and was supplied without curation.

Taken from the germline V gene, the CDR1 and CDR2 loops are KGHDR and SFDVKD. For this chain, trimming is 4 bases at the V end and 5 bases at the J end, and the number of junction bases without a gene match is 3. The CDR3 has 16 amino acids, counting the end cysteine and phenylalanine. The read is trimmed to its CDR3 DNA, 48 bases read in frame from base 1. The immunoSEQ Assay, a bias-controlled multiplex PCR, was used to amplify TCRbeta CDR3 regions from genomic DNA. Per the original workflow: The number of nucleated cells in each sample was estimated from the amplification of reference gene primers within the assay. To quantify the absolute abundance of each unique TCRbeta CDR3 rearrangement, sequence reads were collapsed and filtered. Productive Simpson clonality was computed per sample as the square root of Simpson's diversity index over productive rearrangements. TCRdb took over this immuneACCESS table, retaining in-frame rearrangements with V and J assigned. Such tables are incomplete; in checked studies, under half of the missing clones stem from an unresolved V gene, and the remainder is unexplained. Clone size and V and J calls were adopted from that table, with D and trimming inferred from the DNA. A total of about 140,000 clones appear in this sample, roughly 80% of them only once. Together, the top ten hold under 9.5% of the sample.

Whole blood was collected in K2EDTA tubes by collaborating institutions according to the institutions' own protocols. For TCRbeta analysis, collaborators shipped samples as frozen whole blood, isolated PBMCs, or DNA extracted from either of those sample types. The sequenced material came from peripheral blood. This sequence uses TRBV24-1 and TRBJ2-5; 16 nucleotides in the junction match TRBD2. The TCR sequence derives from a woman older than 75 in a cohort sampled during active or convalescent COVID-19. Here is the DNA: TGTGCCACCAGTGACTGGGGACTAGCGGGGGGGGAGACCCAGTACTTC. It translates to CATSDWGLAGGETQYF.